Listed below are T cell receptor beta chains from one sample, sequenced in a study of T-cell memory formation after mild COVID-19. TCRdb called the 5' RACE reads again in MiXCR, with one record for every CDR3 protein. This sample has roughly 170,000 distinct CDR3 sequences; roughly 23% occur once, and the top ten carry under 25%. Material: PBMCs or a T cell subset sorted from them (not recorded which). The receptors stem from an adult woman who had mild COVID-19 (a few samples of this study predate the infection). Cell type and time point are not known. The conserved cysteine and the conserved F or W are not part of the CDR3 here.

TRBV2 12 ASSEAIGFTEAF
TRBV29-1 12 SAPTPGLANEQF
TRBV7-8 14 ASSMLSGASTDTQY
TRBV24-1 10 ATSDPGHRAF
TRBV24-1 13 APVGTGKYTDTQY
TRBV7-9 13 AMVTSGESYNEQF
TRBV4-1 13 ASSHRGQGGYEQY
TRBV7-9 13 ASSLRTDGDTEAF
TRBV7-8 15 ASSLGTLGGRLETQY
TRBV7-7 13 ASSFGTSGQETQY
TRBV18 14 ASSPLEDENTGELF
TRBV20-1 12 SASRGDSYNEQF
TRBV5-1 11 ASSLDRMYGYT
TRBV7-6 14 ASSQDRVGMNTEAF
TRBV30 13 AWSVSSGRRYEQY
TRBV7-2 12 ASSWGQASYGYT
TRBV2 13 ASFIRGPGTDTQY
TRBV2 18 ASSEVLSGGAVGISYEQY
TRBV7-2 15 ASSLESPITTYNEQF
TRBV4-1 13 ASSQTPGSQETQY
TRBV5-1 14 ASSLKLSGQSYGYT
TRBV11-3 12 ASSLEGDWNEQF
TRBV27 14 ASGWVQGSGANVLT
TRBV29-1 12 SVLLDTYSYEQY
TRBV7-9 10 ASGPLKDTQY
TRBV7-6 9 ASSLIGELF
TRBV20-1 13 SARERGRGTDTQY
TRBV30 10 AWNLAGNEQF
TRBV4-2 14 ASSQAGLAGTDTQY
TRBV15 12 ATSSDRSTGELF
TRBV6-7 15 ASSYSQQGARNSPLH
TRBV29-1 11 SVEGTMGAEQF
TRBV7-8 13 ASSPAGFSYNEQF
TRBV30 11 APRLAEIYEQY